This is a list of T cell receptor beta chains from one sample in a study of shared clonotypes between healthy human individuals. This table comes from immunoSEQ multiplex PCR, and its TCRdb copy is limited to in-frame clones, with some not included. Altogether about 1.9 million clones are present, roughly 95% being singletons, with the ten largest covering around 1.8%. The sequenced sample consisted of naive CD8+ T cells from PBMCs. The origin of the receptors is a man aged 18-30 years in good health. Some clones in this sample may be carry-over from other donors' samples. CDR3s include the opening cysteine and the closing phenylalanine or tryptophan. The D gene is left open where the match is weak. A clone size is listed for some rows: how often the clone was seen (once, few, many), or a class if it is expanded.

CASSQGVPPSTDTQYF	TGCGCCAGCAGCCAAGGGGTCCCGCCAAGCACAGATACGCAGTATTTT	.	TRBV4-3	TRBJ2-3	16	.
CASSQWSNQPQHF	TGCGCCAGCAGCCAATGGAGCAATCAGCCCCAGCATTTT	.	TRBV4-1	TRBJ1-5	13	few
CASSPSPPARQPQHF	TGTGCCAGCAGTCCATCACCCCCAGCACGTCAGCCCCAGCATTTT	.	TRBV27	TRBJ1-5	15	.
CASSVNRGRDYGYTF	TGTGCCAGCAGCGTAAATAGGGGGCGCGACTATGGCTACACCTTC	TRBD1	TRBV9	TRBJ1-2	15	.
CASSPSREQYF	TGTGCCAGCAGCCCATCCCGCGAGCAGTACTTC	.	TRBV7-8	TRBJ2-7	11	once
CSVVDMNTEAFF	TGCAGCGTTGTCGACATGAACACTGAAGCTTTCTTT	.	TRBV29-1	TRBJ1-1	12	.
CASTLGTTNTDTQYF	TGTGCCAGCACCTTAGGGACTACTAACACAGATACGCAGTATTTT	TRBD2	TRBV28	TRBJ2-3	15	.
CASSSDRGMNTEAFF	TGTGCCAGCAGCTCTGACAGGGGCATGAACACTGAAGCTTTCTTT	TRBD1	TRBV11-2	TRBJ1-1	15	.
CASSAMPWTAHEYEQFF	TGTGCCAGCAGCGCGATGCCTTGGACTGCCCATGAGTATGAGCAGTTCTTC	.	TRBV9	TRBJ2-1	17	.
CASSPGTGGDEQYF	TGTGCCAGCAGTCCCGGGACAGGGGGCGATGAGCAGTACTTC	TRBD1	TRBV11-1	TRBJ2-7	14	once
CAWSPGLAGVFGVMQFF	TGTGCCTGGAGTCCGGGACTAGCGGGAGTCTTTGGGGTTATGCAGTTCTTC	TRBD2	TRBV30	TRBJ2-1	17	.
CASNPKAWVRTEAFF	TGTGCCAGCAACCCGAAGGCATGGGTGAGGACTGAAGCTTTCTTT	.	TRBV7-2	TRBJ1-1	15	once
CASSLMGGRNTGELFF	TGTGCCAGCAGCTTAATGGGAGGCCGGAACACCGGGGAGCTGTTTTTT	.	TRBV7-9	TRBJ2-2	16	.
CASSQAGEGEIDGYTF	TGCGCCAGCAGCCAAGCTGGAGAGGGAGAGATCGATGGCTACACCTTC	.	TRBV4-1	TRBJ1-2	16	.
CASSLDLSHEQYF	TGCGCCAGCAGCTTGGACCTTAGTCACGAGCAGTACTTC	.	TRBV5-1	TRBJ2-7	13	.
CASSFRLAGVPGELFF	TGTGCCAGCAGTTTCCGCCTAGCGGGAGTTCCCGGGGAGCTGTTTTTT	TRBD2	TRBV28	TRBJ2-2	16	.
CASSQVGRGETQYF	TGCGCCAGCAGCCAAGTGGGCAGGGGAGAGACCCAGTACTTC	.	TRBV4-1	TRBJ2-5	14	.
CASSESVLQETQYF	TGTGCCAGCAGTGAAAGCGTTTTACAAGAGACCCAGTACTTC	.	TRBV6-1	TRBJ2-5	14	.
CASSQTSGEKLFF	TGTGCCAGCAGCCAAACATCGGGGGAAAAACTGTTTTTT	.	TRBV7-9	TRBJ1-4	13	once
CASSSEKNTEAFF	TGTGCCAGCAGCTCGGAGAAGAACACTGAAGCTTTCTTT	.	TRBV5-5	TRBJ1-1	13	.
CASSLGQGLYEQYF	TGTGCCAGCAGCTTGGGTCAGGGGCTATACGAGCAGTACTTC	.	TRBV5-6	TRBJ2-7	14	.
CATSSRAWGPYNEQFF	TGTGCCACCAGCAGCAGGGCCTGGGGACCTTACAATGAGCAGTTCTTC	.	TRBV15	TRBJ2-1	16	.
CASSLDLAILNEQFF	TGTGCCAGCAGCTTAGATTTGGCCATCCTCAATGAGCAGTTCTTC	.	TRBV11-2	TRBJ2-1	15	.
CASSSFLGLSITDTQYF	TGTGCCAGCAGTTCCTTCTTGGGGCTATCAATTACAGATACGCAGTATTTT	.	TRBV5-6	TRBJ2-3	17	once
CASSQDIARPYYEQYF	TGCGCCAGCAGCCAAGATATAGCTAGACCTTACTACGAGCAGTACTTC	.	TRBV4-3	TRBJ2-7	16	.
CASSVKWYREMNTEAFF	TGTGCCAGTAGCGTGAAGTGGTACAGGGAGATGAACACTGAAGCTTTCTTT	.	TRBV19	TRBJ1-1	17	.
CASSPPSTYEQYF	TGTGCCAGCAGCCCCCCCTCCACCTACGAGCAGTACTTC	.	TRBV7-9	TRBJ2-7	13	.
CASSLFRSVEAFF	TGTGCCAGCAGCTTGTTTCGGTCCGTTGAAGCTTTCTTT	.	TRBV5-6	TRBJ1-1	13	.
CASSVWVLGNEQFF	TGTGCCAGCAGCGTATGGGTCTTGGGCAATGAGCAGTTCTTC	.	TRBV9	TRBJ2-1	14	.
CASSEYDRVGTGELFF	TGTGCCAGTAGTGAATATGACAGGGTGGGCACCGGGGAGCTGTTTTTT	TRBD1	TRBV19	TRBJ2-2	16	.
CASSLSGYQPQHF	TGCGCCAGCAGCTTATCGGGGTATCAGCCCCAGCATTTT	.	TRBV5-1	TRBJ1-5	13	.
CATSGANEKLFF	TGTGCCACCAGCGGGGCAAATGAAAAACTGTTTTTT	.	TRBV15	TRBJ1-4	12	few